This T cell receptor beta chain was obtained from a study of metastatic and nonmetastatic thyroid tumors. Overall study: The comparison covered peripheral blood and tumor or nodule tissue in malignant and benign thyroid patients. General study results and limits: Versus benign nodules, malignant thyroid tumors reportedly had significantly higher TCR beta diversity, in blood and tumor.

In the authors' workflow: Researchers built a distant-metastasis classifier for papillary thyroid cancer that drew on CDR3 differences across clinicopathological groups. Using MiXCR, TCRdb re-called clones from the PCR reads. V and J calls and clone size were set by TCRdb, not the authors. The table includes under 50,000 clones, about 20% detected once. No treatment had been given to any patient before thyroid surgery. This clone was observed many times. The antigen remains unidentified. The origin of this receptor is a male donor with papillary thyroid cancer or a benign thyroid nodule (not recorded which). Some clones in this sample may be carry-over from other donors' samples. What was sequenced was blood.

CDR3 DNA sequence: TGCGCCAGCAGCGAAGGCGCGAGTAGCTCCTACGAGCAGTACTTC. Encoded protein: CASSEGASSSYEQYF. The rearrangement uses TRBV5-1 and TRBJ2-7; D is uncertain. Trimming pared 4 bases from V and 0 bases from J, leaving 14 bases between. This CDR3 contains 15 residues. The germline V gene has CDR1 SGHRS and CDR2 YFSETQ. Filled out from reference TRBV5-1 and TRBJ2-7, the complete variable domain reads KAGVTQTPRYLIKTRGQQVTLSCSPISGHRSVSWYQQTPGQGLQFLFEYFSETQRNKGNFPGRFSGRQFSNSRSEMNVSTLELGDSALYLCASSEGASSSYEQYFGPGTRLTVT.